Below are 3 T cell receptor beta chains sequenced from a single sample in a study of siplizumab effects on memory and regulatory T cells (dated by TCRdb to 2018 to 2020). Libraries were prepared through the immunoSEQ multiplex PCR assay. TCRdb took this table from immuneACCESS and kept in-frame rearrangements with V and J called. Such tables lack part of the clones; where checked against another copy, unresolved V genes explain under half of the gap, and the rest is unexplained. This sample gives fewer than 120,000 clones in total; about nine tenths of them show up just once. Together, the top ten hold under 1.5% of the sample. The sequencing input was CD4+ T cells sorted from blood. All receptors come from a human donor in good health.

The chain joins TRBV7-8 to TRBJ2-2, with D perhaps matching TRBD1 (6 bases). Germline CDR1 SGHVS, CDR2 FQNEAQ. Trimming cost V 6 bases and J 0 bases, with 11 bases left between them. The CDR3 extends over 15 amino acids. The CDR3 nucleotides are TGTGCCAGCAGACGTACAGGGCCGAACACCGGGGAGCTGTTTTTT. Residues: CASRRTGPNTGELFF.

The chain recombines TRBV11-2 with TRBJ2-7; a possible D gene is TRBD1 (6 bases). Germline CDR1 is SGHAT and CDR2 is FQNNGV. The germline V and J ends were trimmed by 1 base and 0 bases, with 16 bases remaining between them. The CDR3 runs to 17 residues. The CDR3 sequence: CASSLGVLGQSSYEQYF. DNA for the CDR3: TGTGCCAGCAGCTTAGGGGTTCTAGGACAGAGCTCCTACGAGCAGTACTTC.

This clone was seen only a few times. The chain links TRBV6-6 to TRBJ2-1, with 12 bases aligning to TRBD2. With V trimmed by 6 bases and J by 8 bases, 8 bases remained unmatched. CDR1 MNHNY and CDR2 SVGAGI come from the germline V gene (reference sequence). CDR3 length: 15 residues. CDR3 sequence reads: CASRLSASGRDEQFF. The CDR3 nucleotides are TGTGCCAGCAGACTCTCCGCTAGCGGGAGGGATGAGCAGTTCTTC.